The next 14 T cell receptor beta chains were all read from a single sample in a study of response to subunit inactivated influenza vaccine. TCRdb reprocessed the RT-PCR reads with MiXCR, giving one entry per CDR3 protein. The table records approximately 500,000 distinct CDR3 sequences, 14% of them present only once. This material consisted of PBMCs from blood, taken 12 days after vaccination. The receptors shown here come from a man between 45 and 60 years old who received an inactivated influenza vaccine.

In this sample, this clonotype turned up a few times. The V and J genes are TRBV2 and TRBJ2-1; TRBD2 is a possible D gene (5 bases). V lost 3 bases and J lost 2, with 23 bases in between. CDR1 is SNHLY, CDR2 FYNNEI, per germline. The CDR3 consists of 19 residues. The CDR3 nucleotides are TGTGCCAGCAGTGATGGGAACTTCCTAGCTAGTATCACCTACAATGAGCAGTTCTTC. As protein: CASSDGNFLASITYNEQFF.

A few counts support this clonotype. The chain uses TRBV5-5 and TRBJ1-1; D not resolved. Germline values: CDR1 SGHKS, CDR2 YYEKEE (reference sequence). CDR3 length: 13 residues. V lost 3 bases, J lost 5 bases, and 11 bases lay in between. The CDR3 spells CASSWGWGTEAFF. The CDR3 nucleotides are TGTGCCAGCAGCTGGGGATGGGGAACTGAAGCTTTCTTT.

The chain joins TRBV3-1 to TRBJ2-7; unclear D gene. The V end lost 6 bases, the J end lost 1 base, and 13 bases lay between the germline ends. This CDR3 is 14 amino acids long. Germline values: CDR1 LGHDT, CDR2 YNNKEL (reference sequence). CDR3 amino acids: CASSLSVVSYEQYF. The CDR3 DNA reads TGTGCCAGCAGTTTAAGCGTTGTTTCCTACGAGCAGTACTTC.

This clonotype was counted ten times or more. The V gene is TRBV29-1, the J gene TRBJ2-1; 16 nucleotides align to TRBD2. The germline V gene has CDR1 SQVTM and CDR2 ANQGSEA. The CDR3 is made up of 18 amino acids. Germline trimming cut 6 bases from V and 0 bases from J; bases unmatched to any gene: 8. The CDR3 DNA is TGCAGCGTGGAGGGACTAGCGGGAGGGATGAGCTCCTACAATGAGCAGTTCTTC. This translates into CSVEGLAGGMSSYNEQFF.

The genes are TRBV20-1 and TRBJ2-3, with D unresolved. This CDR3 comprises 13 residues. Per the germline V gene, CDR1 is DFQATT and CDR2 is SNEGSKA (reference sequence). Deletions cut 4 bases from V and 4 bases from J, with 12 bases between. The CDR3 region is CSAIEERPDTQYF. DNA of the CDR3: TGCAGTGCTATAGAGGAGAGGCCAGATACGCAGTATTTT.

This chain connects TRBV4-3 to TRBJ2-5, with D possibly being TRBD2 (6 bases). This CDR3 is built from 15 residues. The V and J ends lost 0 bases and 5 bases respectively, with 13 bases between them. Per the germline V gene, CDR1 is LGHNA and CDR2 is YSLEER. CDR3 nucleotide sequence: TGCGCCAGCAGCCAAGATCTTGGGCTAGCGGAGACCCAGTACTTC. Protein sequence: CASSQDLGLAETQYF.

In its sample, this clonotype was seen a few times. The chain employs TRBV24-1 and TRBJ2-1; 12 nucleotides align to TRBD2. The ends lost 7 bases at V and 7 bases at J; junction bases unmatched: 4. CDR1 is KGHDR, CDR2 SFDVKD, per germline. The CDR3 is 14 amino acids. CDR3 sequence (DNA): TGTGCCACCAGCGGACTAGCGGGGAATAATGAGCAGTTCTTC. Translation gives CATSGLAGNNEQFF.

This clonotype showed up just a few times. The chain uses TRBV7-9 and TRBJ2-2; D not certain. This CDR3 has 14 amino acids. Deletions cut 6 bases from V and 2 bases from J, with 10 bases between. Germline V gives CDR1 SEHNR, CDR2 FQNEAQ (reference sequence). The CDR3 loop is CASRTTTNTGELFF. Here the CDR3 DNA reads TGTGCCAGCAGGACAACGACAAACACCGGGGAGCTGTTTTTT. Filled out from reference TRBV7-9 and TRBJ2-2, the complete variable domain reads DTGVSQNPRHKITKRGQNVTFRCDPISEHNRLYWYRQTLGQGPEFLTYFQNEAQLEKSRLLSDRFSAERPKGSFSTLEIQRTEQGDSAMYLCASRTTTNTGELFFGEGSRLTVL.

This clonotype was observed a handful of times. The chain employs TRBV5-1 and TRBJ2-2; TRBD1 matches 7 bases. J gave up 0 bases and V 4 bases, and 6 bases lay outside the gene matches. The CDR3 length is 16 residues. Germline V gene sequence: CDR1 SGHRS, CDR2 YFSETQ. CDR3 protein: CASSPGQTSNTGELFF. As DNA, the CDR3 is TGCGCCAGCAGCCCGGGACAGACATCGAACACCGGGGAGCTGTTTTTT.

Here the CDR3 reads CASSLMDRAYEQYF. CDR3 sequence (DNA): TGTGCCAGCAGCTTAATGGACAGGGCCTACGAGCAGTACTTC. This chain uses TRBV7-2 with TRBJ2-7; TRBD1 matches 8 bases. The J segment lost 2 bases and the V segment lost 2 bases, leaving 2 bases of the junction unmatched. The CDR3 totals 14 residues. Germline values: CDR1 SGHTA, CDR2 FQGNSA.

V usage is TRBV14 and J usage is TRBJ2-5, with 10 bases fitting TRBD1. Germline assignment: CDR1 SGHDN and CDR2 FVKESK. V was clipped by 4 bases and J by 3 bases; unmatched bases: 8. CDR3 length: 16 residues. The CDR3 DNA reads TGTGCCAGCAGCCGGTACCTAGGACAGGGGGAAGAGACCCAGTACTTC. Translation: CASSRYLGQGEETQYF.

The chain has TRBV7-9 and TRBJ2-1; tentative D call: TRBD2 (5 bases). V lost 1 base to trimming and J lost 4 bases, with 14 bases between them. CDR3 length equals 16 residues. Germline values: CDR1 SEHNR, CDR2 FQNEAQ (reference sequence). CDR3 nucleotide sequence: TGTGCCAGCAGCTTAGGAATTAGCGAGAGATACAATGAGCAGTTCTTC. Translation gives CASSLGISERYNEQFF.

The chain joins TRBV20-1 to TRBJ2-5, with TRBD1 identical over 7 bases. Trimming cost V 6 bases and J 3 bases; bases outside gene matches: 4. This CDR3 region has 12 residues. Germline V gene data show CDR1 as DFQATT and CDR2 as SNEGSKA (reference sequence). The CDR3 reads CSAIDREETQYF. Written as DNA, the CDR3 is TGCAGTGCCATCGACAGGGAAGAGACCCAGTACTTC.

This clonotype was found a few times. The rearrangement uses TRBV30 and TRBJ2-6; 7 bases fit TRBD1. Germline assignment: CDR1 GTSNPN and CDR2 SVGIG (reference sequence). V was pared by 2 bases and J by 2 bases, with 3 bases of the junction left unmatched. The CDR3 is 15 amino acids. The CDR3 reads CAWSKGATGANVLTF. The CDR3 bases are TGTGCCTGGAGTAAGGGGGCAACTGGGGCCAACGTCCTGACTTTC.